The TCR beta chain described here comes from a study of identical twins. Whole-study findings and limits: Cord blood's abundant beta clonotypes had fewer insertions, unlike memory repertoires.

Concerning this clonotype: Its antigen is undetermined.

One entry per CDR3 protein results from TCRdb running MiXCR on the 5' RACE reads. In the table there are just over 500,000 distinct CDR3 sequences, about 20% of which are singletons. The length of the CDR3 is 13 residues. Germline V gene lookup returns CDR1 SGHAT and CDR2 FQNNGV. Trimming at V came to 8 bases and at J to 6 bases, leaving 8 bases not matched to a gene. The data were also submitted as part of a second study, on T cells expressing NK-cell markers. This second study notes: Sorting was restricted to alpha-beta TCR T cells by an anti-gamma-delta TCR antibody in several experiments.

The TCR sequence derives from a woman between 18 and 29 years old in good health. V and J are TRBV11-2 and TRBJ2-3; 7 positions agree with TRBD2. The source material was CD4+ T cells sorted from blood. The CDR3 region is CASGRLSGDTQYF. CDR3 nucleotides: TGTGCCAGCGGCCGTCTTAGCGGGGATACGCAGTATTTT.